This T cell receptor (beta chain) was documented in a study of blood T cell repertoires in COVID-19 (dated by TCRdb to the early 2020s). Notes on the research overall: Samples covering the acute and convalescent phases of COVID-19 were provided by collaborators in the United States, Italy and Spain. The prospective study material was composed of cDNA or gDNA derived from T cells, B-cell-depleted T cells, or PBMCs. The dataset comprised deeply sampled blood TCRbeta repertoires from subjects exposed to, actively infected with, or recovered from COVID-19. A freely available public database, intended as a resource for researchers studying the immune response to SARS-CoV-2, is where the repertoires were released. Samples came from the ongoing ImmuneRACE study (first 160 participants) plus 1,254 subjects from 6 global collaborators. A de-identified subject ID, COVID-19 status, age in years and sex were almost always included in the sample metadata. HLA class I and class II types, where available, came from metadata supplied by the sample provider rather than from assay-based typing. General findings and caveats noted by the study authors: How much clinical and demographic metadata was included differed by source and by participant, and the metadata was provided uncurated.

Worth noting for this clone: This clone's antigen is unknown. No clone much larger than this one lies a single base away; base qualities are absent.

The immunoSEQ Assay, a bias-controlled multiplex PCR, was used to amplify TCRbeta CDR3 regions from genomic DNA. For the original study's pipeline: Within the assay, amplification of reference gene primers was used to estimate how many nucleated cells each sample contained. To quantify the absolute abundance of each unique TCRbeta CDR3 rearrangement, sequence reads were collapsed and filtered. For each sample, productive Simpson clonality was calculated as the square root of Simpson's diversity index over productive rearrangements. Imported from immuneACCESS, the table was reduced by TCRdb to in-frame sequences with V and J called. These copies leave out some clones; in studies compared against another copy, an unresolved V gene accounts for under half, and the cause of the remainder is not known. Clone size and V and J calls were adopted from that table, with D and trimming inferred from the DNA. The sample profile shows about 89,000 clones; around 90% of them were found once. Roughly 15% of the sample belongs to the ten largest clones.

In the germline V gene (reference sequence), CDR1 corresponds to LNHDA and CDR2 to SQIVND. The CDR3 contains 15 residues, cysteine and phenylalanine counted. Only CDR3 DNA is held: 45 bases, read in frame from base 1. V has 5 bases trimmed and J has 5 bases trimmed; junction bases matching no gene number 7. The collaborating institutions used their own protocols to collect whole blood in K2EDTA tubes. Collaborator samples were shipped for TCRbeta analysis as frozen whole blood, isolated PBMCs, or DNA extracted from either sample type. This receptor chain uses TRBV19 and TRBJ1-3; 9 central nucleotides agree with TRBD1. The sequence was obtained from a male donor with acute or convalescent COVID-19. Material for sequencing was peripheral blood. This receptor carries the CDR3 CASSGTGTGRNTIYF. At the DNA level, the sequence is TGTGCCAGTAGTGGTACCGGGACAGGGAGAAACACCATATATTTT.